This T cell receptor (beta chain) derives from a study of beta chain features in type 1 diabetes. Study-level information: All samples together contributed 90 million to 130 million sorted cells for examination.

This clone appeared many times. The study reverse transcribed the entire isolated RNA, so it sequenced expressed TCRB transcripts. Method: immunoSEQ multiplex PCR; TCRdb's copy keeps in-frame clones and lacks some. The data contain about 210,000 clones, around 9.9% of them singletons. The CDR3 consists of 15 residues. CDR1 and CDR2 (germline): MNHNS, SASEGT. J was trimmed by 8 bases and V by 6 bases; bases with no gene match: 8. Material for sequencing was central memory CD4+ T cells from blood. The TCR originated in a man aged 18-30 years in good health. The V and J genes are TRBV6-1 and TRBJ2-1; 12 nucleotides agree with TRBD2. The CDR3 loop is CASRILAGGGDEQFF. DNA for the CDR3: TGTGCCAGCAGGATACTAGCGGGAGGCGGCGATGAGCAGTTCTTC.